This entry lists 9 T cell receptor beta chains sequenced from one sample in a study of CD8 T cells in ankylosing spondylitis. Study findings and constraints: In ankylosing spondylitis blood, a motif of seven to nine highly homologous TCR beta variants appeared characteristic.

No cognate antigen is known for these TCRs. TCRdb re-called the 5' RACE reads through MiXCR, storing one row per CDR3 protein. The sample contains approximately 540,000 distinct CDR3 sequences, roughly 13% of which appear only once. The sequenced material came from blood, either unsorted or a sorted T cell fraction (not recorded which). The receptors shown here come from a male donor with ankylosing spondylitis.

In its sample, this clonotype was seen a few times. The chain joins TRBV12-3 or TRBV12-4 to TRBJ1-4, with 11 bases that match TRBD1. Trimming cost V 5 bases and J 8 bases; bases outside gene matches: 7. The CDR3 is 15 residues long. The CDR3 coding sequence is TGTGCCAGCAGTCCCATAGGGACAGGGGGAGAAAAACTGTTTTTT. Translation gives CASSPIGTGGEKLFF.

The rearrangement joins TRBV5-1 to TRBJ2-1; no clear D. Germline values: CDR1 SGHRS, CDR2 YFSETQ. The CDR3 totals 16 residues. V shed 0 bases and J shed 0 bases, with 10 bases lying between them. The CDR3: CASSLAGVHSYNEQFF. CDR3 nucleotide sequence: TGCGCCAGCAGCTTGGCCGGAGTACACTCCTACAATGAGCAGTTCTTC.

This clonotype was seen more than once but under ten times. The chain is built from TRBV20-1 and TRBJ1-5; unclear D gene. Germline V lookup: CDR1 DFQATT, CDR2 SNEGSKA (reference sequence). V lost 0 bases and J lost 2, with 11 bases in between. CDR3 length equals 15 residues. Written as DNA, the CDR3 is TGCAGTGCTAGAGAAAAGGGTTTTGGCAATCAGCCCCAGCATTTT. As protein: CSAREKGFGNQPQHF.

This clonotype was found many times. This chain links TRBV4-2 with TRBJ1-5, with D possibly matching TRBD1 (6 bases). Per the germline V gene, CDR1 is LGHNA and CDR2 is YNFKEQ. Between the trimmed V and J ends, which lost 0 bases and 5 bases, there was a span of 11 bases. CDR3 size: 15 residues. The chain's CDR3 is CASSQDRTGYQPQHF. DNA of the CDR3: TGTGCCAGCAGCCAAGACCGAACAGGGTATCAGCCCCAGCATTTT.

Remarks on this clonotype: This may arise from a read error, as a much more abundant clone is one base away. The rearrangement links TRBV5-1 to TRBJ2-2, with 7 bases aligning to TRBD1. The CDR3 sequence is 15 residues long. CDR1 is SGHRS, CDR2 YFSETQ, per germline. In nucleotides, the CDR3 is TGCCCCAGCAGTCGGGACAGTCAGAACACCGGGGAGCTGTTTTTT. This translates into CPSSRDSQNTGELFF.

For the CDR3, the DNA is TGTGCCAGCTCACCGAGAGGGGGGGACACTGAAGCTTTCTTT. Amino acid sequence: CASSPRGGDTEAFF. V is TRBV18 and J is TRBJ1-1; the D gene is possibly TRBD1 (6 bases). Trimming took off 3 bases at V and 3 bases at J, with 11 bases between the two ends. The CDR3 length is 14 residues. Germline lookup yields CDR1 KGHSH and CDR2 LQKENI.

This clonotype appeared many times. This rearrangement joins TRBV7-2 to TRBJ2-2, with D tentatively TRBD2 (7 bases). Trimming cost V 5 bases and J 6 bases, with 16 bases left between them. This CDR3 has 15 residues. Germline values: CDR1 SGHTA, CDR2 FQGNSA. The CDR3 DNA reads as TGTGCCAGCAGCAACAGCAGGGGAGGGGCCGGGGAGCTGTTTTTT. Protein product: CASSNSRGGAGELFF.

Only a few counts were recorded for this clonotype. The V call is TRBV28, the J call TRBJ2-3; 8 bases agree with TRBD1. The germline gives CDR1 MDHEN, CDR2 SYDVKM. The trim removed 5 bases at V and 0 bases at J, leaving 7 bases unmatched. This CDR3 contains 16 residues. CDR3: CASSTRTGLSTDTQYF. CDR3 sequence (DNA): TGTGCCAGCAGTACCAGGACAGGGTTGAGCACAGATACGCAGTATTTT.

This clonotype appeared many times. The chain carries TRBV20-1 and TRBJ2-1; TRBD2 might be the D (5 bases). The germline CDR1 and CDR2 sequences are DFQATT and SNEGSKA (reference sequence). This CDR3 comprises 13 residues. V lost 4 bases to trimming and J lost 0 bases, with 7 bases between them. The CDR3 coding sequence is TGCAGTGCTAAGCGGTACTCCTACAATGAGCAGTTCTTC. Translating it yields CSAKRYSYNEQFF.